This T cell receptor beta chain emerged from a study of Graves' ophthalmopathy and Graves' hyperthyroidism (dated by TCRdb to the late 2010s). Background on the whole study: Peripheral blood samples were taken at the time of initial diagnosis, before any treatment was given. For independent validation, a separate cohort was made up of 18 hyperthyroidism patients plus 17 patients who later progressed from hyperthyroidism to ophthalmopathy. In total, 135 blood samples were TCR-sequenced: 40 to 45 ophthalmopathy, under 85 hyperthyroidism and about 17 hyperthyroidism-to-ophthalmopathy patients. Once sampling was done, hyperthyroidism patients were given methimazole at a starting dose of 30 mg daily, while ophthalmopathy patients were given high-dose intravenous methylprednisolone. In more than five hyperthyroidism patients, T-cell repertoires of thyroid tissue and blood were compared. To explore V-J signatures that separate ophthalmopathy from hyperthyroidism, a discovery set of around 97 patients was enrolled, consisting of 40 to 45 with ophthalmopathy and roughly 59 with stable hyperthyroidism. TCR beta repertoire signatures were used to distinguish Graves' ophthalmopathy from Graves' hyperthyroidism and to predict progression to ophthalmopathy.

Stable hyperthyroidism was defined as no progression to ophthalmopathy within 18 months of follow-up. Hyperthyroidism patients were newly diagnosed, with disease duration under 2 months, and aged 18 to 65 years. Patients with other autoimmune diseases, uncontrolled infections, pregnancy or lactation were excluded. Clinical symptoms, serum thyroxine, TRAb, thyroid ultrasound and orbital computed tomography were used for diagnosis. Using Ficoll-Paque density gradient centrifugation, PBMCs were isolated from 9.5 to 10 ml of fresh peripheral blood. Total RNA was extracted using Trizol reagent, and RNA quality was checked on an Agilent 2100 Bioanalyzer. In the case of this clonotype: Its antigen remains undetermined. The record has no base qualities; no much larger clone is one base away.

The study at large found these results: Among expanded thyroid clonotypes with frequency above 0.001, most also showed up in blood, which suggests that blood repertoires may reflect the thyroid immune response. In cross-validation, the 13-signature model distinguished ophthalmopathy from stable hyperthyroidism with around 90% sensitivity and around 83% specificity, while in the test set the corresponding values were about 80% and 75%. In validation, the model predicted ophthalmopathy progression with about 71% sensitivity and roughly 72% specificity; some 13 predicted patients were CT-confirmed with GO in a median of approximately 6.5 months. No statistical method was used to predetermine the sample size, and group allocation was not hidden from the investigators.

TCR beta CDR3 regions were amplified from RNA transcripts for repertoire sequencing. HTBI primers and the Qiagen OneStep RT-PCR kit were used in a first-round RT-PCR, which was followed by a second-round multiplex PCR, size selection and purification. Libraries were sequenced on an Illumina HiSeq2000 using paired-end 100 bp reads. Regarding the original processing steps: SOAPnuke was used to process the reads, removing any read that contained adapters or uncalled bases, had a mean Phred below 15, or lacked an exact match to the constant primer or identifier. COPE v1.2.5 was used to merge the high-quality paired reads. Clonotypes were defined as unique nucleotide sequences and were aligned to IMGT TRB V, D and J references using MiTCR v1.1. Analysis was restricted to V-J combinations with a frequency above 0.0001, which covered 99% to 99.2% of repertoires. A TCR clonal expansion and chaos score per V-J combination was defined as the ratio of F50 clonal expansion to chaos observed in the TCRdist matrix. Features were reduced by Welch's t-statistics and random forest to more than 10 V-J combinations, which fed a naive Bayes classifier. The similarity between thyroid and blood repertoires was quantified using the Morisita-Horn index. The raw public data were reprocessed by TCRdb itself: fastp quality trimming at Q25, MiXCR clonotype calling, in-frame beta chains only. CDR3 protein sequences are deduplicated, and each keeps its most common genes and DNA. TCRdb's processing, not the authors' own work, is the source of the V and J calls. Counted in this sample were a few hundred thousand distinct CDR3 sequences; roughly a sixth of them appeared once. The leading ten clones occupy roughly 2.4% of the sample.

The germline V gene provides CDR1 SGHAT and CDR2 FQNNGV. The cysteine opens and the phenylalanine closes a CDR3 of 14 amino acids. The read is trimmed to its CDR3 DNA, 42 bases read in frame from base 1. A distance of 11 bases separates the germline ends of V and J, which lose 1 base and 4 bases respectively. This receptor was taken from an adult woman with stable Graves' hyperthyroidism. The sample taken for sequencing was peripheral blood. The chain was built from TRBV11-2 and TRBJ2-7; the D segment cannot be called with confidence. CDR3 protein: CASSLAGNRYEQYF. DNA sequence: TGTGCCAGCAGCTTAGCTGGCAATCGGTACGAGCAGTACTTC.